The TCR beta chain described here comes from a study of blood T cell repertoires in COVID-19. Across the study: The analysed material was cDNA or gDNA that came from T cells, B-cell-depleted T cells, or PBMCs.

Cohort assignment relied on participant-reported clinical history. No more than 2 weeks before study entry, exposed participants had met a case of COVID-19. Trimming cost V 3 bases and J 6 bases, with 15 bases left between them. The CDR3 contains 14 residues. Germline V lookup: CDR1 SGDLS, CDR2 YYNGEE. Sequencing used immunoSEQ multiplex PCR; TCRdb keeps in-frame clones, though not all of them. The sample carries a few hundred thousand clones, 70% to 90% recorded once. The chain carries TRBV9 and TRBJ1-1, with D hard to call. The receptor was derived from a woman aged 45-65 years who had been exposed to COVID-19. The sequencing input was PBMCs or T cells enriched from blood (not recorded which). This chain's CDR3 is CASSAVGSFSEAFF. CDR3 in DNA: TGTGCCAGCAGCGCGGTCGGGAGCTTCTCTGAAGCTTTCTTT.